What follows describes a single T cell receptor beta chain. The CDR3 spans 15 residues. The J segment lost 5 bases and the V segment lost 5 bases, leaving 10 bases of the junction unmatched. Per the germline V gene, CDR1 is SEHNR and CDR2 is FQNEAQ (reference sequence). Using immunoSEQ multiplex PCR, the repertoire was profiled, and TCRdb retains in-frame clones only, with some absent. The sample includes 250,000 to 300,000 clones, 90% to 95% of them seen just once. The data were obtained in a study of T cell responses to AZD1222 COVID-19 vaccine. The material was peripheral blood, obtained 28 days after the second AZD1222 dose. The V and J genes are TRBV7-9 and TRBJ2-5; TRBD1 matches at 8 bases. The origin of this receptor is an adult who received the AZD1222 COVID-19 vaccine. CDR3 region: CASSPRTGSKETQYF. The CDR3 DNA is TGTGCCAGCAGCCCTCGGACAGGGTCGAAGGAGACCCAGTACTTC.